A single sample gave rise to the 11 T cell receptor beta chains below, sequenced in a study of blood T cell repertoires in COVID-19. Assay used: immunoSEQ multiplex PCR; TCRdb lists only in-frame clones, some missing. This table has about 230,000 clones, 75% to 90% appearing once. Sequenced material: peripheral blood. These receptor sequences come from a man younger than 45 with COVID-19, enrolled during active disease.

The chain couples TRBV28 to TRBJ1-4; D call uncertain. V was shortened by 4 bases and J by 8 bases, with 14 bases between the two germline ends. Per germline, CDR1 MDHEN and CDR2 SYDVKM. The CDR3 runs 14 residues. The DNA of the CDR3 is TGTGCCAGCAGTTGGGCGGGCCCGGCGGAAAAACTGTTTTTT. Residues: CASSWAGPAEKLFF.

The V and J genes are TRBV9 and TRBJ1-3; 9 bases line up with TRBD1. V trimming: 5 bases; J trimming: 4 bases; junction bases outside the gene matches: 10. CDR3 length: 16 amino acids. Germline CDR1 SGDLS, CDR2 YYNGEE. The CDR3 DNA sequence: TGTGCCAGCAGTCTAACCGGGACAGGGAAAGGAAACACCATATATTTT. This gives the protein CASSLTGTGKGNTIYF.

The chain is built from TRBV3-1 (or the pseudogene TRBV3-2) and TRBJ2-7; the match to TRBD1 covers 7 bases. J gave up 4 bases and V 5 bases, and 8 bases lay outside the gene matches. The CDR3 has 14 amino acids. CDR1 is LGHDT and CDR2 is YNNKEL in the germline V gene (reference sequence). The DNA for the CDR3 is TGTGCCAGCAGCGACAGGGTAAGCCTTTACGAGCAGTACTTC. Amino acid sequence: CASSDRVSLYEQYF.

V and J are TRBV18 and TRBJ2-7, with 9 bases that match TRBD1. In germline, CDR1 is KGHSH, CDR2 LQKENI. The CDR3 is 15 residues long. V lost 6 bases and J lost 3; bases outside the gene matches: 9. The CDR3 reads CASSPRDRAHYEQYF. The CDR3 DNA follows: TGTGCCAGCTCCCCCCGGGACAGGGCCCACTACGAGCAGTACTTC.

This clone was counted a single time. The chain carries TRBV7-8 and TRBJ1-1, with D uncertain. V lost 5 bases and J 4 bases, leaving 23 bases between the germline ends. CDR3 length equals 17 residues. The germline V gene has CDR1 SGHVS and CDR2 FQNEAQ. Here the CDR3 reads CASSPPLVQRRSTEAFF. CDR3 in DNA: TGTGCCAGCAGCCCGCCGCTTGTTCAGCGGAGAAGCACTGAAGCTTTCTTT.

The V call is TRBV18, the J call TRBJ1-1, with 8 bases aligning to TRBD1. The germline V gene has CDR1 KGHSH and CDR2 LQKENI. V lost 6 bases to trimming and J lost 2 bases; unmatched junction nucleotides: 2. CDR3 length: 13 amino acids. CDR3 sequence reads: CASSTGANTEAFF. The CDR3 DNA follows: TGTGCCAGCTCGACAGGGGCAAACACTGAAGCTTTCTTT.

V gene TRBV6-5 combines with J gene TRBJ1-2; tentative D call: TRBD1 (6 bases). Germline CDR1 is MNHEY and CDR2 is SVGAGI. The V end was cut by 6 bases, the J end by 5 bases, with 19 bases between. CDR3 length: 15 residues. The CDR3: CASSSRGGSPYGYTF. CDR3 nucleotides: TGTGCCAGCAGCTCCAGGGGAGGGAGCCCTTATGGCTACACCTTC.

This rearrangement joins TRBV29-1 to TRBJ1-3; D is perhaps TRBD1 (5 bases). The V end lost 6 bases, the J end lost 2 bases, and 14 bases lay between the germline ends. CDR1 is SQVTM and CDR2 is ANQGSEA in the germline V gene. There are 14 residues in the CDR3. This chain's CDR3 is CSVLTGAAGNTIYF. The CDR3 nucleotides are TGCAGCGTCCTAACAGGTGCCGCTGGAAACACCATATATTTT.

The rearrangement uses TRBV6-2 or TRBV6-3 and TRBJ1-1; D ambiguous. The CDR3 runs 14 residues. Germline values: CDR1 MNHEY, CDR2 SVGEGT. Trimming pared 2 bases from V and 5 bases from J, leaving 12 bases between. CDR3 amino acids: CASSYPPHRTEAFF. As DNA, the CDR3 is TGTGCCAGCAGTTACCCCCCTCATCGGACTGAAGCTTTCTTT.

This clone occurred once. V is TRBV9 and J is TRBJ1-1, with D unclear. The CDR3 is made up of 16 amino acids. The V end was cut by 0 bases, the J end by 1 base, with 13 bases between. Germline V lookup: CDR1 SGDLS, CDR2 YYNGEE. CDR3 DNA: TGTGCCAGCAGCGTAGCTACTGCGGGGTGGAACACTGAAGCTTTCTTT. This encodes CASSVATAGWNTEAFF.

The chain uses TRBV7-9 and TRBJ1-1; no clear D gene. Germline V gene lookup returns CDR1 SEHNR and CDR2 FQNEAQ (reference sequence). The CDR3 sequence is 14 residues long. Trimming shortened V by 2 bases and J by 3 bases, and 10 bases separated the two germline ends. DNA of the CDR3: TGTGCCAGCAGCTTATCGGGGATGTACACTGAAGCTTTCTTT. Protein: CASSLSGMYTEAFF. The full variable domain, with the rest looked up from reference TRBV7-9 and TRBJ1-1, is DTGVSQNPRHKITKRGQNVTFRCDPISEHNRLYWYRQTLGQGPEFLTYFQNEAQLEKSRLLSDRFSAERPKGSFSTLEIQRTEQGDSAMYLCASSLSGMYTEAFFGQGTRLTVV.